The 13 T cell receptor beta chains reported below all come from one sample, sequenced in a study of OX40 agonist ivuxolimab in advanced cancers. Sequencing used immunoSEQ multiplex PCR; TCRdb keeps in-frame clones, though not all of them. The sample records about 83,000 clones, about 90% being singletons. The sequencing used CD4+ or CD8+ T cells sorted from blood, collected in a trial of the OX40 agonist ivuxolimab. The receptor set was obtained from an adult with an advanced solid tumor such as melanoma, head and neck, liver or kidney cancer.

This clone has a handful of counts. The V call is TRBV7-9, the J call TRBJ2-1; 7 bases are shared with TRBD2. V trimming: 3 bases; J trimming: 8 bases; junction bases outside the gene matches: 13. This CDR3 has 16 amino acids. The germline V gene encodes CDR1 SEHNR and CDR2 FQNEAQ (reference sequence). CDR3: CASSLSFGGSRDEQFF. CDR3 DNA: TGTGCCAGCAGCTTGAGCTTTGGCGGGAGTCGCGATGAGCAGTTCTTC.

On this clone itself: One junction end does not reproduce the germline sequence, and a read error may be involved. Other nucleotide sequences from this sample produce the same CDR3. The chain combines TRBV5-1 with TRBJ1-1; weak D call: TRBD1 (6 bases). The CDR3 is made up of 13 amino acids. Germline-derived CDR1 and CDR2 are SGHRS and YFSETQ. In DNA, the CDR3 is TGCGCCAGCAGCTTGGAGGGGGACCTTGAAGCTTTCTTC. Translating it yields CASSLEGDLEAFF.

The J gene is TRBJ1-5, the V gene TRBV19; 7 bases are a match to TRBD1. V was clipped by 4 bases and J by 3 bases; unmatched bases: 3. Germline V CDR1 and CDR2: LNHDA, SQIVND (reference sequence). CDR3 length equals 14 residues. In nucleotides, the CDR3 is TGTGCCAGTAGTACTGGGACAGACAATCAGCCCCAGCATTTT. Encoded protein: CASSTGTDNQPQHF.

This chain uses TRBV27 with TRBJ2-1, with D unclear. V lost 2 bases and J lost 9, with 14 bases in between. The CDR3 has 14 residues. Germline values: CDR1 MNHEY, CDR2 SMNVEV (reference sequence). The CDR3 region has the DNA TGTGCCAGCAGTTTAGAAGGGCTTTGGCCTGAGCAGTTCTTC. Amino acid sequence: CASSLEGLWPEQFF.

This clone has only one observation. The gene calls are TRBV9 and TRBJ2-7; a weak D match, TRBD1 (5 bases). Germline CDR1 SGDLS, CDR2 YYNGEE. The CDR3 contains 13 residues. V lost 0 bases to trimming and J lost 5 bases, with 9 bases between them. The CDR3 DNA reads TGTGCCAGCAGCGTAGACAGGTCCGACGAGCAGTACTTC. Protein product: CASSVDRSDEQYF.

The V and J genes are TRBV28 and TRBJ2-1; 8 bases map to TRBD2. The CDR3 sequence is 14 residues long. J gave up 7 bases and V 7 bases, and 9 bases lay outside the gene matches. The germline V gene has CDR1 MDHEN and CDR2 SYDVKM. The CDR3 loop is CASTLGGAWNEQFF. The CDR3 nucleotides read TGTGCCAGCACCCTCGGGGGGGCCTGGAATGAGCAGTTCTTC. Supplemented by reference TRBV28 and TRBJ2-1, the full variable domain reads DVKVTQSSRYLVKRTGEKVFLECVQDMDHENMFWYRQDPGLGLRLIYFSYDVKMKEKGDIPEGYSVSREKKERFSLILESASTNQTSMYLCASTLGGAWNEQFFGPGTRLTVL.

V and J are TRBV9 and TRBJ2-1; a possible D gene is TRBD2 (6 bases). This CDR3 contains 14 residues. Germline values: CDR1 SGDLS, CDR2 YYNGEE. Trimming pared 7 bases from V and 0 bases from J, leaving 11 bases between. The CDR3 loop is CASGGAGSYNEQFF. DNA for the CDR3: TGTGCCAGCGGAGGGGCAGGCTCCTACAATGAGCAGTTCTTC.

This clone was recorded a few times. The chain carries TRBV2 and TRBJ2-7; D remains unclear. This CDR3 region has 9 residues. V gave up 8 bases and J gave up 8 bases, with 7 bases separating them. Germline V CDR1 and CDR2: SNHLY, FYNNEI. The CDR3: CASGPQQYV. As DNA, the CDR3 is TGTGCCAGCGGGCCCCAGCAGTACGTC.

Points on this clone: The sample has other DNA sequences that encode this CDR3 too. DNA of the CDR3: TGCAGTGCTAGTGGGGGGAATGAGCAGTTCTTC. Protein sequence: CSASGGNEQFF. This rearrangement joins TRBV20-1 to TRBJ2-1; D possibly corresponds to TRBD2 (6 bases). With 3 bases removed from V and 7 bases from J, the gap between germline ends came to 7 bases. This CDR3 region has 11 residues. Germline V gene lookup returns CDR1 DFQATT and CDR2 SNEGSKA (reference sequence).

CDR3 protein: CASRRHVLDTGELFF. CDR3 sequence (DNA): TGTGCCAGCAGGAGGCACGTGCTAGACACCGGGGAGCTGTTTTTT. V and J are TRBV9 and TRBJ2-2; D call uncertain. V was cut by 5 bases and J by 3 bases, with 14 bases left in between. The CDR3 is 15 residues long. From germline, CDR1 is SGDLS and CDR2 YYNGEE.

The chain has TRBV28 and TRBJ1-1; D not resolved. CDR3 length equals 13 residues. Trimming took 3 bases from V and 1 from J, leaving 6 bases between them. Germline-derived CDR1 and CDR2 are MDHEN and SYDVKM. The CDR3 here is CASSLRGNTEAFF. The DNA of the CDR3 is TGTGCCAGCAGTTTGAGAGGGAACACTGAAGCTTTCTTT.

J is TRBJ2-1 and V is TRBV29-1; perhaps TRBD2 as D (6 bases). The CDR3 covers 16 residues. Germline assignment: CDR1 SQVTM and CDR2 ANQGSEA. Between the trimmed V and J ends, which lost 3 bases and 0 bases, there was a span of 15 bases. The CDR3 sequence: CSVEGLATSSYNEQFF. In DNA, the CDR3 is TGCAGCGTTGAGGGGCTAGCGACTAGCTCCTACAATGAGCAGTTCTTC.

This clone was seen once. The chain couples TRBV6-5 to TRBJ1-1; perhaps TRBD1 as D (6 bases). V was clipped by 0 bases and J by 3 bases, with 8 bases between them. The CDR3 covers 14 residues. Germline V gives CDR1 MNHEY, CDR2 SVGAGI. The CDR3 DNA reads TGTGCCAGCAGTTACTCGGGGGCTTACACTGAAGCTTTCTTT. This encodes CASSYSGAYTEAFF.